This T cell receptor beta chain originates from a study of identical twins. TCRdb processed the 5' RACE reads anew with MiXCR; each CDR3 protein has one entry. The table shows approximately 600,000 distinct CDR3 sequences, with just under 10% occurring only once. This sample was also put to use in a study of yellow fever vaccine responses in identical twins.

The sample taken for sequencing was PBMCs. The TCR sequence derives from a young woman in good health.

The CDR3 bases are TGTGCCAGCAGCGACCCCCGAGGGCTAGCGGGGGGGCCTCGCACCGGGGAGCTGTTTTTT. It is translated as CASSDPRGLAGGPRTGELFF. The chain carries TRBV7-6 and TRBJ2-2, with 12 bases aligning to TRBD2. The germline V gene has CDR1 SGHVS and CDR2 FNYEAQ. The CDR3 runs to 20 residues. V lost 5 bases and J lost 4; bases outside the gene matches: 17. Full variable domain (missing parts from reference TRBV7-6 and TRBJ2-2): GAGVSQSPRYKVTKRGQDVALRCDPISGHVSLYWYRQALGQGPEFLTYFNYEAQQDKSGLPNDRFSAERPEGSISTLTIQRTEQRDSAMYRCASSDPRGLAGGPRTGELFFGEGSRLTVL.